This T cell receptor beta chain is drawn from a study of shared T cell receptors in the human thymus. From germline, CDR1 is SGHRS and CDR2 YFSETQ. The V segment lost 2 bases and the J segment 4 bases; nucleotides outside the gene matches: 2. This CDR3 contains 14 residues. The sample holds one count of this clone. TCRdb's copy holds only in-frame clones and misses some; the assay was immunoSEQ multiplex PCR. The sample carries about 660,000 clones, more than 75% recorded once. The same specimen was also included in a second study, on human thymus T cells. From that report: Corrective cardiac operations yielded the resected thymus tissue.

The sample consisted of thymocytes. This sequence was found in a boy under two years old with a congenital heart defect. The rearrangement links TRBV5-1 to TRBJ2-3; 9 bases fit TRBD2. The CDR3 nucleotides read TGCGCCAGCAGCTTTGGACTAGCGTCAGATACGCAGTATTTT. As protein: CASSFGLASDTQYF.